The text below deals with one TCR beta chain. Its antigen remains unidentified. This record belongs to a study of cytomegalovirus exposure and HLA in healthy donors. At the level of the study: A preliminary data release comprised 91 million or so unique TCRs obtained from HLA-typed donors.

Study findings and constraints: High sensitivity and specificity were reportedly achieved when the classifier diagnosed cytomegalovirus status. HLA alleles were associated with roughly 17,000 TCR beta sequences in a later analysis at 0.05 false discovery rate. Later genetic work tied a missense DCLRE1C variant to beta-chain V and J trimming.

The V end was cut by 1 base, the J end by 4 bases, with 7 bases between. The CDR3 is 13 residues long. Germline V gene lookup returns CDR1 SGHTA and CDR2 FQGNSA. Use of 60 Vbeta and 13 Jbeta primers characterized the PCR. Data came from immunoSEQ multiplex PCR; TCRdb stores just in-frame clones and leaves some out. The table includes 130,000 or so clones, around four fifths detected once. The clonotype comes from a man between 25 and 39 years old in good health and CMV-seronegative. Sample: PBMCs. The chain employs TRBV7-2 and TRBJ1-1; unclear D gene. CDR3 in DNA: TGTGCCAGCAGCTTAGTGGGGAGCACTGAAGCTTTCTTT. Its translation: CASSLVGSTEAFF. The full variable domain, completed using reference TRBV7-2 and TRBJ1-1, is GAGVSQSPSNKVTEKGKDVELRCDPISGHTALYWYRQSLGQGLEFLIYFQGNSAPDKSGLPSDRFSAERTGGSVSTLTIQRTQQEDSAVYLCASSLVGSTEAFFGQGTRLTVV.